The 4 T cell receptor beta chains below come from one sample, sequenced in a study of cytomegalovirus exposure and HLA in healthy donors. In the PCR, 60 Vbeta and 13 Jbeta primers were used. Profiling relied on immunoSEQ multiplex PCR, and the TCRdb table lists in-frame clones only, not all of them. The table has around 200,000 clones, just under 75% seen once. The sample consisted of PBMCs. These receptors were obtained from a man younger than 45 in good health and CMV-seropositive.

The chain links TRBV7-9 to TRBJ1-2; no reliable D call. Germline V gene lookup returns CDR1 SEHNR and CDR2 FQNEAQ (reference sequence). The CDR3 consists of 13 residues. V was shortened by 0 bases and J by 8 bases, with 10 bases between the two germline ends. DNA for the CDR3: TGTGCCAGCAGCTTAGCAGCCACGCTAGGCTACACCTTC. It is translated as CASSLAATLGYTF.

This clone came up once. The chain uses TRBV9 and TRBJ2-5; 7 bases map to TRBD2. V was clipped by 0 bases and J by 3 bases; unmatched bases: 8. CDR1 SGDLS and CDR2 YYNGEE come from the germline V gene. This CDR3 region has 16 residues. CDR3 region: CASSVGLADIKETQYF. In DNA form, the CDR3 reads TGTGCCAGCAGCGTAGGCCTAGCGGATATAAAAGAGACCCAGTACTTC.

The chain combines TRBV30 with TRBJ2-3, with 10 nucleotides matching TRBD2. This CDR3 has 15 amino acids. J lost 6 bases, V lost 3 bases, and 9 bases had no gene match. Germline-derived CDR1 and CDR2 are GTSNPN and SVGIG (reference sequence). Here the CDR3 DNA reads TGTGCCTGGAGCAGAGCGGGAGGGAGGTTGGATACGCAGTATTTT. Translation gives CAWSRAGGRLDTQYF.

The chain joins TRBV4-3 to TRBJ2-3, with TRBD2 matching 8 bases. After removal of 0 bases from V and 4 bases from J, the junction contained 3 bases not matched to a gene. Germline CDR1 LGHNA, CDR2 YSLEER. The CDR3 has 15 residues. This CDR3 reads CASSQEGGRPDTQYF. As DNA, the CDR3 is TGCGCCAGCAGCCAAGAAGGCGGGAGGCCAGATACGCAGTATTTT.